These 26 T cell receptor beta chains were all obtained from the same sample, sequenced in a study of T cells in Graves' hyperthyroidism and ophthalmopathy. From RNA transcripts, TCR beta CDR3 regions were amplified. The HTBI primer set served for first-round RT-PCR of the TCR CDR3. TCRdb reprocessed the multiplex PCR reads with MiXCR, giving one entry per CDR3 protein. The sample yields about 610,000 distinct CDR3 sequences, approximately 14% seen once. The sample taken for sequencing was blood. Source of these receptors: a middle-aged woman with Graves' ophthalmopathy.

This clonotype was observed at least ten times. The chain uses TRBV27 and TRBJ2-5; possibly TRBD1 for D (8 bases). Germline values: CDR1 MNHEY, CDR2 SMNVEV (reference sequence). The V end lost 3 bases, the J end lost 5 bases, and 19 bases lay between the germline ends. The CDR3 covers 16 residues. The CDR3, as DNA: TGTGCCAGCAGTTTCGGACAGGGAGGGGGTGCGGAGACCCAGTACTTC. Translated: CASSFGQGGGAETQYF.

V and J are TRBV18 and TRBJ1-2; D might be TRBD1 (5 bases). This CDR3 contains 15 residues. The V and J ends lost 3 bases and 1 base respectively, with 12 bases between them. Looked up from germline, CDR1 is KGHSH and CDR2 is LQKENI. In nucleotides, the CDR3 is TGTGCCAGCTCACCCCCTAATCAGGGTAACTATGGCTACACCTTC. This codes for CASSPPNQGNYGYTF.

This clonotype was found many times. V gene TRBV30 combines with J gene TRBJ1-5; D gene uncertain. CDR1 is GTSNPN, CDR2 SVGIG, per germline (reference sequence). Trimming left V 0 bases short and J 5 bases short, with 8 bases between. The length of the CDR3 is 13 residues. The CDR3 sequence: CAWSVGVDQPQHF. The CDR3 coding sequence is TGTGCCTGGAGTGTTGGGGTAGATCAGCCCCAGCATTTT.

This clonotype was seen ten or more times. This chain connects TRBV11-1 to TRBJ2-6; 7 bases fit TRBD1. The CDR3 extends over 18 amino acids. Germline loops: CDR1 SGHAT, CDR2 FQDESV (reference sequence). Trimming cost V 6 bases and J 4 bases; bases outside gene matches: 15. As DNA, the CDR3 is TGTGCCAGCAGTCGGACAGGCAGTCTCGGTAGAGGGGCCAACGTCCTGACTTTC. Its protein is CASSRTGSLGRGANVLTF.

This clonotype was seen repeatedly, ten times or more. V and J are TRBV27 and TRBJ1-1; the D gene is possibly TRBD1 (5 bases). The V gene's germline CDR1 is MNHEY and CDR2 SMNVEV (reference sequence). This CDR3 has 16 residues. V was clipped by 4 bases and J by 5 bases, with 20 bases between them. The CDR3 loop is CASSSLGTDGRTEAFF. The CDR3 DNA sequence: TGTGCCAGCAGTTCCCTCGGGACCGATGGAAGGACTGAAGCTTTCTTT.

The V call is TRBV30, the J call TRBJ2-7, with 7 bases lining up with TRBD2. The length of the CDR3 is 15 residues. V trimming: 0 bases; J trimming: 6 bases; junction bases outside the gene matches: 11. Germline loops: CDR1 GTSNPN, CDR2 SVGIG (reference sequence). CDR3 region: CAWSVWSTAGTEQYF. CDR3 sequence (DNA): TGTGCCTGGAGTGTATGGTCGACAGCGGGAACCGAGCAGTACTTC.

This clonotype was seen repeatedly, ten times or more. This chain uses TRBV18 with TRBJ2-7; D call uncertain. CDR3 length equals 11 residues. In germline, CDR1 is KGHSH, CDR2 LQKENI. Trimming stripped 1 base from V and 10 bases from J, with 8 bases between. The CDR3 is CASSPRGIQYF. CDR3 DNA: TGTGCCAGCTCACCACGGGGAATACAGTACTTC.

Comment on this clonotype: Given a much more abundant clone one base away, this may be a read error. J is TRBJ2-7 and V is TRBV28, with TRBD2 as a possible D gene (5 bases). CDR1 is MDHEN, CDR2 SYDVKM, per germline. V was cut by 7 bases and J by 6 bases, with 19 bases left in between. The CDR3 is 14 residues long. Written as DNA, the CDR3 is TGTGCCAGCAATCGGAGGCCCGAGGCCTTCGAGCAGTACTTC. This gives the protein CASNRRPEAFEQYF.

This clonotype was observed many times. The chain has TRBV10-3 and TRBJ2-7, with 7 bases that match TRBD1. The CDR3 covers 14 residues. Unmatched junction bases numbered 9, after V lost 10 bases and J lost 0 bases. CDR1 is ENHRY, CDR2 SYGVKD, per germline. CDR3: CATAKTGSSYEQYF. The CDR3, as DNA: TGTGCCACCGCAAAGACAGGGAGCTCCTACGAGCAGTACTTC.

This clonotype occurred many times. V usage is TRBV6-1 and J usage is TRBJ2-2; 11 bases are shared with TRBD1. The CDR3 is 16 amino acids. In germline, CDR1 is MNHNS, CDR2 SASEGT. Unmatched junction bases numbered 4, after V lost 1 base and J lost 6 bases. CDR3 nucleotides: TGTGCCAGCAGTGAAGGGGACAGGGGGGCCGCCGGGGAGCTGTTTTTT. This translates into CASSEGDRGAAGELFF.

This clonotype was picked up many times. The rearrangement joins TRBV28 to TRBJ2-7; no reliable D call. V gave up 2 bases and J gave up 0 bases, with 8 bases separating them. Germline CDR1 and CDR2: MDHEN and SYDVKM. This CDR3 is 14 amino acids long. The CDR3 DNA reads TGTGCCAGCAGTTTACATCCTAGCTCCTACGAGCAGTACTTC. Its translation: CASSLHPSSYEQYF.

This clonotype was recorded at least ten times. The chain links TRBV19 to TRBJ2-7; 7 nucleotides match TRBD1. V dropped 9 bases and J dropped 5; count of bases not matched to a gene: 10. The CDR3 spans 13 residues. The germline V gene encodes CDR1 LNHDA and CDR2 SQIVND (reference sequence). CDR3 sequence reads: CASAQGTLDEQYF. CDR3 nucleotide sequence: TGTGCCAGCGCACAGGGGACCTTGGACGAGCAGTACTTC. The full variable domain, its missing parts supplied by reference TRBV19 and TRBJ2-7, is DGGITQSPKYLFRKEGQNVTLSCEQNLNHDAMYWYRQDPGQGLRLIYYSQIVNDFQKGDIAEGYSVSREKKESFPLTVTSAQKNPTAFYLCASAQGTLDEQYFGPGTRLTVT.

The CDR3, as DNA: TGTGCCAGCAGTTACCGAGGTGAGGGGGGCCAGCCCCAGCATTTT. It translates to CASSYRGEGGQPQHF. The V and J genes are TRBV6-2 or TRBV6-3 and TRBJ1-5; D perhaps matches TRBD1 (6 bases). In germline, CDR1 is MNHEY, CDR2 SVGEGT. V was trimmed by 2 bases and J by 7 bases, leaving 15 bases between them. The length of the CDR3 is 15 residues.

In its sample, this clonotype was seen many times. The chain recombines TRBV6-5 with TRBJ1-1; D is undetermined. CDR1 is MNHEY, CDR2 SVGAGI, per germline. The CDR3 is 14 amino acids. V was shortened by 10 bases and J by 1 base, with 16 bases between the two germline ends. Here the CDR3 reads CATIRRPENTEAFF. The CDR3 nucleotides are TGTGCCACAATTAGAAGGCCTGAGAACACTGAAGCTTTCTTT.

At least ten counts were recorded for this clonotype. The chain combines TRBV7-2 with TRBJ2-5, with 7 bases identical to TRBD1. The V gene end was trimmed by 7 bases and the J gene end by 6 bases; junction bases not matched to a gene: 17. In germline, CDR1 is SGHTA, CDR2 FQGNSA. The CDR3 contains 16 residues. The CDR3 here is CASNQQGRVGWKTQYF. As DNA, the CDR3 is TGTGCCAGCAACCAACAGGGGCGCGTTGGGTGGAAGACCCAGTACTTC.

This clonotype showed up just a few times. The CDR3 DNA is TGTGCCAGCAGTTACTCGAATACGGGAGCTGTGCAGTACTTC. This sequence encodes CASSYSNTGAVQYF. The genes are TRBV6-2 or TRBV6-3 and TRBJ2-7; perhaps TRBD2 as D (6 bases). The ends were cut back, 0 bases at V and 9 bases at J, with 15 bases in the middle. The CDR3 is made up of 14 amino acids. Germline V gives CDR1 MNHEY, CDR2 SVGEGT.

The V gene is TRBV4-2, the J gene TRBJ2-2; 12 nucleotides line up with TRBD2. The ends lost 0 bases at V and 6 bases at J; junction bases unmatched: 5. The CDR3 spans 17 residues. Germline CDR1 LGHNA, CDR2 YNFKEQ. The CDR3 nucleotides read TGTGCCAGCAGCCAAGAGTCTAGCGGGAGGGCCTCCGGGGAGCTGTTTTTT. Translation: CASSQESSGRASGELFF.

This clonotype has a count of ten or more. This rearrangement joins TRBV10-3 to TRBJ1-2; 8 nucleotides match TRBD1. The V segment lost 7 bases and the J segment 1 base; nucleotides outside the gene matches: 17. The length of the CDR3 is 18 residues. Germline assignment: CDR1 ENHRY and CDR2 SYGVKD. The CDR3 DNA follows: TGTGCCATCATGAAGGAGCGGGGCAGGGGGCACGGTAACTATGGCTACACCTTC. This gives the protein CAIMKERGRGHGNYGYTF.

J is TRBJ1-5 and V is TRBV30, with D hard to call. Germline loops: CDR1 GTSNPN, CDR2 SVGIG (reference sequence). This CDR3 has 13 residues. The V end lost 1 base, the J end lost 7 bases, and 11 bases lay between the germline ends. The chain's CDR3 is CAWSATGWQPQHF. CDR3 DNA: TGTGCCTGGAGTGCAACGGGTTGGCAGCCCCAGCATTTT. The full variable domain, its missing parts supplied by reference TRBV30 and TRBJ1-5, is SQTIHQWPATLVQPVGSPLSLECTVEGTSNPNLYWYRQAAGRGLQLLFYSVGIGQISSEVPQNLSASRPQDRQFILSSKKLLLSDSGFYLCAWSATGWQPQHFGDGTRLSIL.

Many counts were recorded for this clonotype. This chain joins TRBV7-2 and TRBJ2-5; possible D gene TRBD2, 5 bases. Germline CDR1 reads SGHTA; CDR2 reads FQGNSA. This CDR3 contains 14 residues. V lost 2 bases and J lost 3, with 10 bases in between. The CDR3 protein is CASSLTRTEETQYF. CDR3 nucleotides: TGTGCCAGCAGCTTAACCCGGACTGAAGAGACCCAGTACTTC.

There are many counts of this clonotype. Just one base apart from a much larger clone, this may be a read error. CDR3 sequence reads: CASRTSGTGRTQYF. CDR3 bases: TGTGCCAGCAGGACTAGCGGGACGGGAAGGACCCAGTACTTC. The chain carries TRBV7-8 and TRBJ2-5; 11 nucleotides line up with TRBD2. Trimming cost V 6 bases and J 7 bases; bases outside gene matches: 7. Germline V gives CDR1 SGHVS, CDR2 FQNEAQ. This CDR3 has 14 residues.

This clonotype has a count of ten or more. The chain is built from TRBV20-1 and TRBJ1-2, with D possibly being TRBD1 (5 bases). The germline V gene encodes CDR1 DFQATT and CDR2 SNEGSKA (reference sequence). This CDR3 comprises 12 residues. V lost 3 bases and J lost 2, with 7 bases in between. The CDR3 nucleotides are TGCAGTGCTAGCGGGGGGAACTATGGCTACACCTTC. Translating gives CSASGGNYGYTF.

The sample holds many counts of this clonotype. The rearrangement links TRBV2 to TRBJ1-2; the D is unclear. V was trimmed by 2 bases and J by 4 bases, leaving 11 bases between them. The CDR3 has 14 amino acids. Germline CDR1 SNHLY, CDR2 FYNNEI. CDR3 in amino acids: CASSESARSYGYTF. CDR3 nucleotides: TGTGCCAGCAGTGAATCCGCCAGATCCTATGGCTACACCTTC.

This clonotype was found many times. J is TRBJ1-1 and V is TRBV29-1; the D is unclear. The V gene lost 4 bases and the J gene lost 7 bases, with 7 bases spanning the gap. This CDR3 comprises 10 residues. Germline V gene sequence: CDR1 SQVTM, CDR2 ANQGSEA. The CDR3 reads CSVGSVEAFF. CDR3 DNA: TGCAGCGTTGGGTCGGTTGAAGCTTTCTTT.

Details on this clonotype: A clone one base away is much larger, so this may be a read error. The chain recombines TRBV2 with TRBJ1-1, with unresolved D. The germline V gene encodes CDR1 SNHLY and CDR2 FYNNEI. Between the trimmed V and J ends, which lost 8 bases and 8 bases, there was a span of 15 bases. This CDR3 has 12 amino acids. CDR3 DNA sequence: TGTGCCAGCGGGGAAGTCCCCTGGGAAGCTTTCTTT. Encoded protein: CASGEVPWEAFF. The full variable domain, rest sourced from reference TRBV2 and TRBJ1-1, is EPEVTQTPSHQVTQMGQEVILRCVPISNHLYFYWYRQILGQKVEFLVSFYNNEISEKSEIFDDQFSVERPDGSNFTLKIRSTKLEDSAMYFCASGEVPWEAFFGQGTRLTVV.

This sequence joins TRBV6-2 or TRBV6-3 and TRBJ2-5; TRBD1 aligns across 10 bases. V lost 4 bases to trimming and J lost 5 bases; unmatched junction nucleotides: 4. The germline V gene encodes CDR1 MNHEY and CDR2 SVGEGT. The CDR3 is 14 residues long. CDR3 DNA sequence: TGTGCCAGCAGTTGGGACAGGGGTGGTGAGACCCAGTACTTC. As protein: CASSWDRGGETQYF.